This is a list of T cell receptor beta chains from one sample in a study of cytomegalovirus exposure and HLA in healthy donors. Produced via immunoSEQ multiplex PCR; TCRdb's table is partial and in-frame only. The sample data list more than 95,000 clones. Input material: PBMCs. These receptors were obtained from a middle-aged man in good health and CMV-seronegative. Both conserved end residues are part of each CDR3. Fields, in order: J gene, D gene, V gene, CDR3 protein, CDR3 DNA. The D gene is left open where the match is weak.

>TRBJ2-7|.|TRBV10-3
CAISELGTLLLGEQYF
TGTGCCATCAGTGAGCTCGGGACTCTCCTCCTTGGAGAGCAGTACTTC
>TRBJ2-2|TRBD1|TRBV9
CASSQNRGTGELFF
TGTGCCAGCAGCCAGAACAGGGGGACCGGGGAGCTGTTTTTT
>TRBJ1-1|.|TRBV30
CAWGGRFSGTMNTEAFF
TGTGCCTGGGGTGGTCGGTTCTCGGGGACAATGAACACTGAAGCTTTCTTT
>TRBJ1-4|TRBD1|TRBV7-6
CASSLGQGRVGEKLFF
TGTGCCAGCAGCTTAGGACAGGGGCGGGTTGGCGAAAAACTGTTTTTT
>TRBJ1-4|.|TRBV7-9
CASSPTVNNEKLFF
TGTGCCAGCAGCCCGACAGTGAATAATGAAAAACTGTTTTTT
>TRBJ2-5|.|TRBV13
CASSLSSAAFKYQETQYF
TGTGCCAGCAGCCTGAGTTCGGCAGCGTTCAAGTACCAAGAGACCCAGTACTTC
>TRBJ2-2|.|TRBV27
CASMRGFRTGELFF
TGTGCCAGCATGAGGGGGTTTCGGACCGGGGAGCTGTTTTTT
>TRBJ1-1|.|TRBV7-9
CASSKFTENTEAFF
TGTGCCAGCAGCAAATTCACAGAGAACACTGAAGCTTTCTTT
>TRBJ2-4|TRBD1|TRBV5-6
CASSLEQGAANIQYF
TGTGCCAGCAGCTTGGAGCAGGGGGCAGCAAACATTCAGTACTTC
>TRBJ1-1|.|TRBV20-1
CSARRQGEAFF
TGCAGTGCTAGAAGGCAGGGGGAAGCTTTCTTT
>TRBJ2-1|TRBD2|TRBV6-1
CASTQKREGLRQFF
TGTGCCAGCACCCAAAAGCGGGAGGGGCTTCGGCAGTTCTTC
>TRBJ2-3|TRBD2|TRBV7-6
CASSLKSSRGLGTDTQYF
TGTGCCAGCAGCTTAAAGTCATCCAGGGGACTAGGGACAGATACGCAGTATTTT
>TRBJ2-7|.|TRBV4-1
CASSQGPGEQYF
TGCGCCAGCAGCCAGGGGCCTGGCGAGCAGTACTTC
>TRBJ2-1|TRBD1|TRBV27
CASSFSGQVGNEQFF
TGTGCCAGCAGCTTCTCGGGACAGGTGGGCAATGAGCAGTTCTTC
>TRBJ2-7|TRBD2|TRBV11-2
CASSLLTSGRNYEQYF
TGTGCCAGCAGCTTACTCACTAGCGGGAGAAATTACGAGCAGTACTTC
>TRBJ2-7|.|TRBV4-2
CASSQGGRGVYEQYF
TGTGCCAGCAGCCAAGGTGGCAGGGGTGTGTACGAGCAGTACTTC
>TRBJ2-3|TRBD2|TRBV19
CASSRGLTGLAATDTQYF
TGTGCCAGTAGTCGGGGGCTTACGGGACTAGCGGCCACAGATACGCAGTATTTT
>TRBJ1-4|TRBD1|TRBV5-5
CASSGQGPTNEKLFF
TGTGCCAGCAGCGGACAGGGGCCAACTAATGAAAAACTGTTTTTT
>TRBJ2-7|.|TRBV29-1
CSVELQSYEQYF
TGCAGCGTTGAGCTCCAGTCGTACGAGCAGTACTTC
>TRBJ2-5|TRBD1|TRBV6-1
CASRPGTGPQETQYF
TGTGCCAGCAGACCCGGGACAGGTCCTCAAGAGACCCAGTACTTC
>TRBJ2-1|TRBD2|TRBV13
CASSLGRASGRSSYNEQFF
TGTGCCAGCAGCTTAGGCCGGGCTAGCGGTCGGAGCTCCTACAATGAGCAGTTCTTC
>TRBJ1-2|TRBD1|TRBV7-9
CASSLDRGGNYGYTF
TGTGCCAGCAGCTTAGACAGGGGCGGTAACTATGGCTACACCTTC
>TRBJ1-1|.|TRBV6-6
CASSSGTVVAFF
TGTGCCAGCAGTTCTGGGACTGTAGTCGCTTTCTTT
>TRBJ1-5|TRBD1|TRBV13
CASSYSGGSSGNQPQHF
TGTGCCAGCAGCTACTCAGGGGGATCATCTGGCAATCAGCCCCAGCATTTT
>TRBJ1-5|.|TRBV5-4
CASSPVRLRNQPQHF
TGTGCCAGCAGCCCCGTTCGGTTACGCAATCAGCCCCAGCATTTT
>TRBJ2-4|.|TRBV10-2
CATGGIAKNIQYF
TGCGCCACCGGGGGAATAGCCAAAAACATTCAGTACTTC
>TRBJ2-2|.|TRBV30
CAWTQGIGELFF
TGTGCCTGGACACAGGGTATCGGGGAGCTGTTTTTT
>TRBJ2-7|TRBD2|TRBV4-1
CASSSRGGAGSYEQYF
TGCGCCAGCAGCAGCCGGGGGGGCGCCGGCTCCTACGAGCAGTACTTC
>TRBJ1-1|.|TRBV4-1
CASSNPGQRNTEAFF
TGCGCCAGCAGCAACCCGGGACAAAGGAACACTGAAGCTTTCTTT
>TRBJ1-2|.|TRBV6-5
CASSYSTAGTNYGYTF
TGTGCCAGCAGTTACTCGACGGCAGGGACTAACTATGGCTACACCTTC
>TRBJ1-1|.|TRBV10-3
CAIKIAGNTEAFF
TGTGCCATCAAAATCGCCGGGAACACTGAAGCTTTCTTT
>TRBJ2-2|TRBD1|TRBV29-1
CSVNRGSGELFF
TGCAGCGTTAACAGGGGATCCGGGGAGCTGTTTTTT
>TRBJ2-6|.|TRBV5-6
CASLNRISGANVLTF
TGTGCCAGCCTAAACCGTATCTCTGGGGCCAACGTCCTGACTTTC
>TRBJ1-2|TRBD1|TRBV11-2
CASSLWGQSVFLGYTF
TGTGCCAGCAGCTTGTGGGGACAGTCGGTATTTTTAGGCTACACCTTC
>TRBJ2-3|.|TRBV29-1
CSVEGRVVTDTQYF
TGCAGCGTTGAAGGCAGGGTGGTAACAGATACGCAGTATTTT
>TRBJ2-4|.|TRBV27
CASSSQGHAKQYF
TGTGCCAGCAGTTCCCAGGGTCACGCGAAACAGTACTTC
>TRBJ2-7|.|TRBV7-2
CASSLQVREFSYEQYF
TGTGCCAGCAGCTTACAGGTTCGGGAGTTCTCCTACGAGCAGTACTTC
>TRBJ1-3|TRBD1|TRBV5-1
CASSYGQGGNTIYF
TGCGCCAGCAGCTACGGACAGGGAGGAAACACCATATATTTT
>TRBJ1-3|.|TRBV30
CAWTPYTRPSGNTIYF
TGTGCCTGGACCCCTTACACCCGTCCCTCTGGAAACACCATATATTTT
>TRBJ2-7|.|TRBV4-1
CASSQEGPGTYFYEQYF
TGCGCCAGCAGCCAAGAAGGACCGGGGACATACTTCTACGAGCAGTACTTC
>TRBJ2-1|TRBD1|TRBV2
CASRDRERQFF
TGTGCCAGCAGGGACAGGGAAAGGCAGTTCTTC
>TRBJ2-3|TRBD2|TRBV11-3
CASRELAVSTDTQYF
TGTGCCAGCAGAGAACTAGCGGTTAGCACAGATACGCAGTATTTT
>TRBJ1-5|.|TRBV28
CASSLDQGPNQPQHF
TGTGCCAGCAGTTTAGACCAGGGGCCCAATCAGCCCCAGCATTTT
>TRBJ1-2|TRBD1|TRBV30
CAWSQQGVNGYTF
TGTGCCTGGAGTCAACAGGGGGTAAATGGCTACACCTTC
>TRBJ2-7|.|TRBV13
CASSSVLYEQYF
TGTGCCAGCAGCTCGGTGCTCTACGAGCAGTACTTC
>TRBJ2-7|.|TRBV7-2
CASSAGSKPYF
TGTGCCAGCAGCGCCGGTTCCAAGCCGTACTTC
>TRBJ2-1|TRBD2|TRBV6-5
CASSYGAGGMNEQFF
TGTGCCAGCAGTTACGGAGCGGGAGGGATGAATGAGCAGTTCTTC
>TRBJ1-1|TRBD1|TRBV11-3
CASIQGQGANTEAFF
TGTGCCAGCATCCAGGGACAGGGGGCGAACACTGAAGCTTTCTTT
>TRBJ1-1|.|TRBV5-6
CASSQMASEAFF
TGTGCCAGCAGCCAGATGGCCAGTGAAGCTTTCTTT
>TRBJ2-3|TRBD1|TRBV5-1
CASSEDYRDRGTDTQYF
TGCGCCAGCAGCGAAGACTACCGGGACAGGGGCACAGATACGCAGTATTTT
>TRBJ2-3|TRBD2|TRBV11-2
CASSDLAGGTDTQYF
TGTGCCAGCAGCGATCTAGCGGGAGGTACAGATACGCAGTATTTT
>TRBJ2-3|.|TRBV27
CASSLLVGRGSSTDTQYF
TGTGCCAGCAGTTTATTAGTGGGGCGAGGTTCTAGCACAGATACGCAGTATTTT
>TRBJ2-2|TRBD2|TRBV4-3
CASSLRPRTSGAGELFF
TGCGCCAGCAGCCTCCGACCCCGGACTAGCGGGGCCGGGGAGCTGTTTTTT
>TRBJ2-1|.|TRBV6-6
CASSGSYEQFF
TGTGCCAGCAGCGGGAGCTATGAGCAGTTCTTC
>TRBJ2-7|.|TRBV9
CASSPVGSYEQYF
TGTGCCAGCAGCCCGGTGGGCTCTTACGAGCAGTACTTC
>TRBJ1-5|.|TRBV4-1
CASSQDQPLANQPQHF
TGCGCCAGCAGCCAAGATCAACCCTTAGCCAATCAGCCCCAGCATTTT
>TRBJ1-6|.|TRBV11-2
CASSLISGAGNSPLHF
TGTGCCAGCAGCCTAATAAGCGGGGCTGGTAATTCACCCCTCCACTTT
>TRBJ2-2|TRBD2|TRBV9
CASSGYPRTSGRIGELFF
TGTGCCAGCAGCGGATACCCCCGGACTAGCGGCCGAATCGGGGAGCTGTTTTTT
>TRBJ2-7|TRBD1|TRBV11-3
CASSLGTAGGEQYF
TGTGCCAGCAGCTTAGGCACGGCAGGGGGAGAGCAGTACTTC